This TCR beta chain emerged from a study of blood T cell repertoires in COVID-19. This table comes from immunoSEQ multiplex PCR, and its TCRdb copy is limited to in-frame clones, with some not included. The sample consists of about 170,000 clones, about 80% of them appearing once. Looked up from germline, CDR1 is KGHSH and CDR2 is LQKENI. Trimming took off 5 bases at V and 2 bases at J, with 16 bases between the two ends. The CDR3 length is 16 residues. This receptor was taken from a man aged 45-60 years who had recovered from COVID-19. The sequencing input was PBMCs or T cells enriched from blood (not recorded which). The rearrangement links TRBV18 to TRBJ1-3; perhaps TRBD1 as D (6 bases). The DNA of the CDR3 is TGTGCCAGCTCATCCGGACAGAAGGTAGCTGGAAACACCATATATTTT. The encoded protein is CASSSGQKVAGNTIYF. The whole variable domain, remainder taken from reference TRBV18 and TRBJ1-3, is NAGVMQNPRHLVRRRGQEARLRCSPMKGHSHVYWYRQLPEEGLKFMVYLQKENIIDESGMPKERFSAEFPKEGPSILRIQQVVRGDSAAYFCASSSGQKVAGNTIYFGEGSWLTVV.